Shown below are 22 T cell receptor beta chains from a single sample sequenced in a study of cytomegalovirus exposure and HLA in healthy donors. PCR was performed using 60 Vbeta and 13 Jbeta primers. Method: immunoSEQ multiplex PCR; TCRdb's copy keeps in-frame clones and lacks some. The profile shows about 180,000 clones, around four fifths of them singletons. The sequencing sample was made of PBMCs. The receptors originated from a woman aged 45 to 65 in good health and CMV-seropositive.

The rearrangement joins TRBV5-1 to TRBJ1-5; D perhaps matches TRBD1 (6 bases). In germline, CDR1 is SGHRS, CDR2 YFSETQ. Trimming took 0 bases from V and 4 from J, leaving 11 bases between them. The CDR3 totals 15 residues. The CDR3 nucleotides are TGCGCCAGCAGCTTGGCCGGGACAAGGAATCAGCCCCAGCATTTT. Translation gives CASSLAGTRNQPQHF.

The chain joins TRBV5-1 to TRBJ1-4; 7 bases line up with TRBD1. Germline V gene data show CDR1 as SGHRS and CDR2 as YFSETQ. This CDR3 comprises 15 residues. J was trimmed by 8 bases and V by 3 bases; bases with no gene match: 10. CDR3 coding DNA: TGCGCCAGCAGCTACGAGGGGGCGCTAGGGGAAAAACTGTTTTTT. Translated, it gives CASSYEGALGEKLFF.

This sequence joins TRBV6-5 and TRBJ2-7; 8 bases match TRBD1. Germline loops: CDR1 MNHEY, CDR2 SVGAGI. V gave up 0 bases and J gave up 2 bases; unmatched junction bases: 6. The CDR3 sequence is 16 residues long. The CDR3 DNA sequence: TGTGCCAGCAGTTACTCGATACCGGGACAGGCCTACGAGCAGTACTTC. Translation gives CASSYSIPGQAYEQYF.

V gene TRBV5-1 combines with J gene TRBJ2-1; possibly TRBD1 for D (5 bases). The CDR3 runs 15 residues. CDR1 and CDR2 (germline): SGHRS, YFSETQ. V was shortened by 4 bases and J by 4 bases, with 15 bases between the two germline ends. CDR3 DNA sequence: TGCGCCAGCAGCCAGCGACAGCCCGAATACAATGAGCAGTTCTTC. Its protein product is CASSQRQPEYNEQFF.

The DNA for the CDR3 is TGCGCCAGCAGTCAAATAGCGGGGGGGCCCAATGAGCAGTTCTTC. Encoded protein: CASSQIAGGPNEQFF. The V gene is TRBV23-1, the J gene TRBJ2-1; 11 positions agree with TRBD2. TRBV23-1 is reported as an ORF; its role is uncertain. The ends lost 2 bases at V and 6 bases at J; junction bases unmatched: 3. This CDR3 region has 15 residues.

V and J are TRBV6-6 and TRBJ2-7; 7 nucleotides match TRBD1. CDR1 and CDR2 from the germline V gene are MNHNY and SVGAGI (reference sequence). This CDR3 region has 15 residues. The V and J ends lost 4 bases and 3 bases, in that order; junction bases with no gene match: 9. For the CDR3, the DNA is TGTGCCAGCAGTTTCGGGACAGAAGTAAACTACGAGCAGTACTTC. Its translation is CASSFGTEVNYEQYF.

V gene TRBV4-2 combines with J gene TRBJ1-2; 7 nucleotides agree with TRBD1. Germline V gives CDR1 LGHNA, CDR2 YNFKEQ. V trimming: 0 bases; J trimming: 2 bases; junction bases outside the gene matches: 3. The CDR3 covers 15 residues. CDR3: CASSQEEGGNYGYTF. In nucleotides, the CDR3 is TGTGCCAGCAGCCAAGAGGAAGGGGGCAACTATGGCTACACCTTC.

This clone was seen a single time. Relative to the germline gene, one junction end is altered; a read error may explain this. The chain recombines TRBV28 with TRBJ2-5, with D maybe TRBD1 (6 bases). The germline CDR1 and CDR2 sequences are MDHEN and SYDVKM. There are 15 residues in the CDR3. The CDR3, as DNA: TGTGCCAGCAGTTCACCCGGACAGCTGAAAGAGGCCCAGTACTTC. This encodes CASSSPGQLKEAQYF.

CDR3: CAWRYGAGYGYTF. The CDR3 DNA is TGTGCCTGGAGGTACGGTGCGGGCTATGGCTACACCTTC. This chain uses TRBV30 with TRBJ1-2; unclear D gene. V was clipped by 3 bases and J by 4 bases, with 12 bases between them. Germline V lookup: CDR1 GTSNPN, CDR2 SVGIG (reference sequence). The CDR3 covers 13 residues.

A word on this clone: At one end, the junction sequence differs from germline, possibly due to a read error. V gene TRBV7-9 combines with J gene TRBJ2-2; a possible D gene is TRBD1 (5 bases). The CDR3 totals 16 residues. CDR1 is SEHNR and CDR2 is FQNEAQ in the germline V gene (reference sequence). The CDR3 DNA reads TGTTCCAGCAGCTTAAAAAGGGGCCCGAGCACCGGGGAGCTGTTTTTT. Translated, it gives CSSSLKRGPSTGELFF.

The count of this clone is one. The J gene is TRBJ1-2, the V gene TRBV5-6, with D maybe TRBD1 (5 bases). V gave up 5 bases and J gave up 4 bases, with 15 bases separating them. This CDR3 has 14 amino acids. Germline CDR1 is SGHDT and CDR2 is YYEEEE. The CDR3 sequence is CASRPQGSFYGYTF. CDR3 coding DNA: TGTGCCAGCAGACCCCAGGGAAGTTTCTATGGCTACACCTTC.

Here the CDR3 DNA reads TGTGCCAGCGGCCGGGGGAACTATGGCTACACCTTC. Protein product: CASGRGNYGYTF. The chain has TRBV27 and TRBJ1-2, with a tentative D call TRBD1 (5 bases). Germline values: CDR1 MNHEY, CDR2 SMNVEV (reference sequence). Trimming left V 8 bases short and J 2 bases short, with 9 bases between. The CDR3 sequence is 12 residues long.

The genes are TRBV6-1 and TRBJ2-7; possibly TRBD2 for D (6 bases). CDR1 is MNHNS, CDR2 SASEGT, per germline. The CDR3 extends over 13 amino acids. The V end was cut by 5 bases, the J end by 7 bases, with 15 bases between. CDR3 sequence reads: CASSNSPGREQYF. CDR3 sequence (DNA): TGTGCCAGCAGTAACTCCCCGGGGAGGGAGCAGTACTTC.

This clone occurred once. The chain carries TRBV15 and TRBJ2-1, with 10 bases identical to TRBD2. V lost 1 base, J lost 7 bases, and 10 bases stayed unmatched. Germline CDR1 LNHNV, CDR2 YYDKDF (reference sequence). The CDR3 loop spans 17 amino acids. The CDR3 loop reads CATSRVGAGGPWNEQFF. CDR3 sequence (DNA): TGTGCCACCAGCAGAGTCGGAGCGGGGGGGCCTTGGAATGAGCAGTTCTTC.

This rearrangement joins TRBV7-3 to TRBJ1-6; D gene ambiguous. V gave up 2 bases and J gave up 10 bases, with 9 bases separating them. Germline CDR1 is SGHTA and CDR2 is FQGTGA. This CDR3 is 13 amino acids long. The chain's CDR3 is CASSLRQESPLHF. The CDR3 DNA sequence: TGTGCCAGCAGCTTACGTCAGGAATCACCCCTCCACTTT. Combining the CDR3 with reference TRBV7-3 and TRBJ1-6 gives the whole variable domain GAGVSQTPSNKVTEKGKYVELRCDPISGHTALYWYRQSLGQGPEFLIYFQGTGAADDSGLPNDRFFAVRPEGSVSTLKIQRTERGDSAVYLCASSLRQESPLHFGNGTRLTVT.

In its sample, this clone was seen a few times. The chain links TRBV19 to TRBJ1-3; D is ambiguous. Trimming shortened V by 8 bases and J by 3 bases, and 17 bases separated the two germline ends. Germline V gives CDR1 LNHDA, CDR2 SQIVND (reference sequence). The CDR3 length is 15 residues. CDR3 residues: CASESRRLSGNTIYF. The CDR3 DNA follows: TGTGCCAGTGAGTCACGGAGACTTAGTGGAAACACCATATATTTT.

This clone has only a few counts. The CDR3, as DNA: TGCGCCAGCACCCCAGGGGGACGGACTGAAGCTTTCTTT. Amino acid sequence: CASTPGGRTEAFF. The chain has TRBV5-1 and TRBJ1-1; 7 bases map to TRBD1. The CDR3 has 13 amino acids. The V gene's germline CDR1 is SGHRS and CDR2 YFSETQ. The V gene end was trimmed by 6 bases and the J gene end by 5 bases; junction bases not matched to a gene: 7.

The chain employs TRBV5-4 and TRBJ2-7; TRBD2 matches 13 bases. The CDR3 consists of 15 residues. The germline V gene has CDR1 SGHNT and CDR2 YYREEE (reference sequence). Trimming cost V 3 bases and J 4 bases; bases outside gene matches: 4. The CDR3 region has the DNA TGTGCCAGCAGCTCGAGGGGACTAGCGGGATACGAGCAGTACTTC. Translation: CASSSRGLAGYEQYF.

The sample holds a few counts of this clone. This CDR3 is CASSLEGTGIEKLFF. CDR3 nucleotide sequence: TGTGCCAGCAGCTTGGAGGGTACAGGGATTGAAAAACTGTTTTTT. The J gene is TRBJ1-4, the V gene TRBV5-4; possibly TRBD1 for D (6 bases). CDR1 is SGHNT and CDR2 is YYREEE in the germline V gene (reference sequence). Trimming pared 0 bases from V and 7 bases from J, leaving 13 bases between. The CDR3 spans 15 residues.

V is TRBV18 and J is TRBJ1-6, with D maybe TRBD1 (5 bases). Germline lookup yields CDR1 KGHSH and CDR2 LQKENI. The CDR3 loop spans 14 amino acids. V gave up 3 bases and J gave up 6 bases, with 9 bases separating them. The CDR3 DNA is TGTGCCAGCTCACCCGGGGGAAGTAATTCACCCCTCCACTTT. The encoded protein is CASSPGGSNSPLHF. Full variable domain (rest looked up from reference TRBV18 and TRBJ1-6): NAGVMQNPRHLVRRRGQEARLRCSPMKGHSHVYWYRQLPEEGLKFMVYLQKENIIDESGMPKERFSAEFPKEGPSILRIQQVVRGDSAAYFCASSPGGSNSPLHFGNGTRLTVT.

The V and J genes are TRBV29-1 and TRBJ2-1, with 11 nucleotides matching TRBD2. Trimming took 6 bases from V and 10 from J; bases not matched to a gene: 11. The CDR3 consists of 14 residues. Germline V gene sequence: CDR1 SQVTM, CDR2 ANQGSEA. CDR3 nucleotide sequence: TGCAGCGTGGCCCCGGGACTAGCGGCAAAGGAGCAGTTCTTC. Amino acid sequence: CSVAPGLAAKEQFF.

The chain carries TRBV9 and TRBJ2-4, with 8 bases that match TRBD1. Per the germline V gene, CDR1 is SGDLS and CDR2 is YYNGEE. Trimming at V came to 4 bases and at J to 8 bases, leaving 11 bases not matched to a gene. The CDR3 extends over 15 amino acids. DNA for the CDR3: TGTGCCAGCAGCCCCCGGACAGGGACGGGGGACATTCAGTACTTC. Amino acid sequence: CASSPRTGTGDIQYF.